A single sample gave rise to the 13 T cell receptor beta chains below, sequenced in a study of blood T cell repertoires in COVID-19. Some clones are missing from TCRdb's copy, which holds only in-frame ones; the method was immunoSEQ multiplex PCR. The sample carries 150,000 or so clones, 92% recorded once. The sample taken for sequencing was peripheral blood. Receptors originate from a man aged 30-40 years with COVID-19, enrolled during active disease.

This sequence joins TRBV7-2 and TRBJ2-1; weak D call: TRBD2 (5 bases). This CDR3 contains 16 residues. Per the germline V gene, CDR1 is SGHTA and CDR2 is FQGNSA. Trimming shortened V by 2 bases and J by 1 base, and 12 bases separated the two germline ends. The CDR3 sequence is CASSLFSSGSYNEQFF. Here the CDR3 DNA reads TGTGCCAGCAGCTTATTCTCCTCGGGATCCTACAATGAGCAGTTCTTC.

The J gene is TRBJ1-2, the V gene TRBV19; D ambiguous. Germline V lookup: CDR1 LNHDA, CDR2 SQIVND (reference sequence). There are 16 residues in the CDR3. Trimming took off 5 bases at V and 0 bases at J, with 16 bases between the two ends. The CDR3 DNA sequence: TGTGCCAGTAGTTCGCGCCTGAGAGGCCCTAACTATGGCTACACCTTC. Translated, it gives CASSSRLRGPNYGYTF.

The rearrangement uses TRBV9 and TRBJ2-1, with 10 nucleotides matching TRBD2. V lost 6 bases and J lost 0; bases outside the gene matches: 6. Germline CDR1 SGDLS, CDR2 YYNGEE. CDR3 size: 16 residues. The CDR3 DNA follows: TGTGCCAGCACCGCCGCTAGCGGGAGCTCCTACAATGAGCAGTTCTTC. Protein: CASTAASGSSYNEQFF.

This rearrangement joins TRBV4-3 to TRBJ2-3; 11 nucleotides match TRBD2. The junction had 16 bases not matched to a gene; V was cut back by 0 bases and J by 5 bases. The CDR3 sequence is 20 residues long. From germline, CDR1 is LGHNA and CDR2 YSLEER. CDR3 sequence reads: CASSQEKFLSGGARGDTQYF. CDR3 DNA: TGCGCCAGCAGCCAAGAGAAATTCCTTAGCGGGGGGGCGCGCGGAGATACGCAGTATTTT.

The genes are TRBV29-1 and TRBJ1-2, with a weak D call TRBD1 (6 bases). V was pared by 7 bases and J by 5 bases, with 11 bases between. The CDR3 runs to 11 residues. Germline V gene data show CDR1 as SQVTM and CDR2 as ANQGSEA. This chain's CDR3 is CSARTAYGYTF. CDR3 DNA: TGCAGCGCTAGGACAGCATATGGCTACACCTTC.

The chain recombines TRBV20-1 with TRBJ1-1, with no clear D. The length of the CDR3 is 15 residues. CDR1 is DFQATT and CDR2 is SNEGSKA in the germline V gene (reference sequence). Trimming pared 3 bases from V and 1 base from J, leaving 15 bases between. In nucleotides, the CDR3 is TGCAGTGCTAGTGAGGTTCCCGGCGGGAACACTGAAGCTTTCTTT. Translation gives CSASEVPGGNTEAFF.

The V gene is TRBV11-2, the J gene TRBJ2-3; a weak D match, TRBD1 (6 bases). The V and J ends lost 5 bases and 2 bases respectively, with 11 bases between them. Germline values: CDR1 SGHAT, CDR2 FQNNGV. This CDR3 spans 14 amino acids. The CDR3 nucleotides are TGTGCCAGCAGCCAAGGGACATCCACAGATACGCAGTATTTT. Protein: CASSQGTSTDTQYF.

The genes are TRBV7-9 and TRBJ2-7; a weak D match, TRBD1 (5 bases). The CDR3 loop spans 14 amino acids. Germline CDR1 SEHNR, CDR2 FQNEAQ (reference sequence). Trimming left V 4 bases short and J 0 bases short, with 10 bases between. DNA for the CDR3: TGTGCCAGCAGCTCACAGGTTATCTCCTACGAGCAGTACTTC. This codes for CASSSQVISYEQYF.

The CDR3 spells CASSIGTASGANVLTF. The CDR3 DNA reads TGTGCCAGTAGTATCGGGACAGCATCTGGGGCCAACGTCCTGACTTTC. This chain links TRBV19 with TRBJ2-6; 7 nucleotides agree with TRBD1. V lost 3 bases, J lost 1 base, and 3 bases stayed unmatched. The CDR3 loop spans 16 amino acids. Germline CDR1 LNHDA, CDR2 SQIVND (reference sequence).

The chain couples TRBV9 to TRBJ2-4; D uncertain. Germline values: CDR1 SGDLS, CDR2 YYNGEE. V was pared by 3 bases and J by 0 bases, with 7 bases between. The CDR3 is made up of 14 amino acids. The CDR3 DNA sequence: TGTGCCAGCAGCGCAGGCCTAGCCAAAAACATTCAGTACTTC. Protein product: CASSAGLAKNIQYF.

The V gene is TRBV5-5, the J gene TRBJ2-5; 7 bases match TRBD1. V lost 0 bases to trimming and J lost 5 bases; unmatched junction nucleotides: 10. CDR1 SGHKS and CDR2 YYEKEE come from the germline V gene (reference sequence). The CDR3 length is 16 residues. The CDR3 nucleotides are TGTGCCAGCAGCTTGGTGGCGACAGGGACGGGCGAGACCCAGTACTTC. Its translation: CASSLVATGTGETQYF.

The table lists this clone with a count of one. The chain carries TRBV4-2 and TRBJ2-5; TRBD2 matches at 16 bases. The CDR3 is 18 amino acids. The trim removed 1 base at V and 4 bases at J, leaving 6 bases unmatched. Germline CDR1 is LGHNA and CDR2 is YNFKEQ. The CDR3 loop reads CASSQVGLAGGPVETQYF. CDR3 nucleotides: TGTGCCAGCAGCCAAGTGGGACTAGCGGGGGGGCCGGTAGAGACCCAGTACTTC.

This sequence joins TRBV5-1 and TRBJ2-1; possible D gene TRBD2, 5 bases. The CDR3 covers 14 residues. Germline V gives CDR1 SGHRS, CDR2 YFSETQ. V was cut by 4 bases and J by 4 bases, with 12 bases left in between. The CDR3 here is CASSLTGMYNEQFF. DNA of the CDR3: TGCGCCAGCAGCCTAACGGGGATGTACAATGAGCAGTTCTTC.